The clone carrying this T cell receptor beta chain was seen repeatedly, ten times or more. Sample time point: blood at routine non-recurrence follow-up after resection. Sequencing of whole RNA from tumor, nontumor lung or frozen PBMC involved no sorting. From the 5' RACE reads, TCRdb called clonotypes with MiXCR, one entry per CDR3 protein. Among 35,000 to 55,000 distinct CDR3 sequences listed, 22% were seen once. The data are from a study of spatial heterogeneity in lung cancer. Study information: The donor population consisted of over 55 patients with untreated, early-stage non-small cell lung cancer. Taken at a median of approximately two years after resection, follow-up PBMC samples underwent sequencing when available. A consistent excess of beta-chain over alpha-chain sequences was detected.

The germline gives CDR1 SEHNR, CDR2 FQNEAQ (reference sequence). V was trimmed by 3 bases and J by 4 bases, leaving 15 bases between them. CDR3 size: 15 residues. The chain recombines TRBV7-9 with TRBJ1-2; possibly TRBD1 for D (5 bases). This TCR was sampled from a female donor with early-stage non-small cell lung cancer. Source: PBMCs, taken at follow-up. This chain's CDR3 is CASSFSHGGAYGYTF. The DNA of the CDR3 is TGTGCCAGCAGCTTTTCCCATGGAGGGGCCTATGGCTACACCTTC.